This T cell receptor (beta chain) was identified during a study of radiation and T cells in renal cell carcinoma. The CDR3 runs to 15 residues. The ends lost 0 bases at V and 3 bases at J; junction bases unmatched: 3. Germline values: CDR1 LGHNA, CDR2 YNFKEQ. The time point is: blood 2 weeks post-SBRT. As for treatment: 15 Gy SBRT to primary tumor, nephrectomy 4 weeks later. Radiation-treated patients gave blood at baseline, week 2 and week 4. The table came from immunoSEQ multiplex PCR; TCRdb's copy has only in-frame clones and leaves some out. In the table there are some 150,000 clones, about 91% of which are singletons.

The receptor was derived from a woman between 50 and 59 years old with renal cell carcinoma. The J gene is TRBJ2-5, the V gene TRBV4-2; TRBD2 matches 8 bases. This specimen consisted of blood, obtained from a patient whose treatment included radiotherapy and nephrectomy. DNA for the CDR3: TGTGCCAGCAGCCAAGAAGGGACTAGGAAAGAGACCCAGTACTTC. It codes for CASSQEGTRKETQYF.